This TCR beta chain was recovered during a study of shared clonotypes between healthy human individuals. Assay used: immunoSEQ multiplex PCR; TCRdb lists only in-frame clones, some missing. The table lists 400,000 to 600,000 clones, about 76% of them singletons. Study-wide results and limits: The donor pool, a small one, limited the genetic and exposure-history diversity represented. Among donors, the sharing of clonotypes was expected to be influenced by sequencing depth.

On this clone itself: Antigen unknown.

Donors were healthy HIV-negative adults without recent acute infections or vaccinations. Unsorted material relied on approximately 90 million PBMCs as the source of genomic DNA. V gave up 0 bases and J gave up 7 bases, with 13 bases separating them. Germline-derived CDR1 and CDR2 are SGHTA and FQGNSA. CDR3 size: 15 residues. The chain couples TRBV7-2 to TRBJ2-1; D is perhaps TRBD1 (6 bases). The receptor's source is a woman aged 35 to 49 in good health. Some clones in this sample may be carry-over from other donors' samples. The sample was PBMCs. CDR3 in amino acids: CASSLATGHRNEQFF. CDR3 DNA sequence: TGTGCCAGCAGCTTAGCTACGGGACACCGAAATGAGCAGTTCTTC.